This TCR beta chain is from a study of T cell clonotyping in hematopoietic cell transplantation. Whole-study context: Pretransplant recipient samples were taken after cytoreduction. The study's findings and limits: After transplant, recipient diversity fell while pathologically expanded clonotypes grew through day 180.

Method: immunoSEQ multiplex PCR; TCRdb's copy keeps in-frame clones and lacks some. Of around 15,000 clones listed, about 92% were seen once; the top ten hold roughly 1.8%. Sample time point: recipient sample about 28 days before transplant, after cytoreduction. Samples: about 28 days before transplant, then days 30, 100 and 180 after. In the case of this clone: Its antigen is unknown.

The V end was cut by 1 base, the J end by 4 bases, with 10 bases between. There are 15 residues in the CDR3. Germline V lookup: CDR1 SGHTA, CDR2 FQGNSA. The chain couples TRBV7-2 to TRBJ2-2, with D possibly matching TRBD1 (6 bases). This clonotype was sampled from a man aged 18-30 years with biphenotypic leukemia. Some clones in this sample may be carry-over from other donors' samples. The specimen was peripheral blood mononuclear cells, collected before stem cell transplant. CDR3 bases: TGTGCCAGCAGCTTAGTTCCAGGGGCCACCGGGGAGCTGTTTTTT. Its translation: CASSLVPGATGELFF.